This T cell receptor beta chain was identified during a study of blood T cells in healthy people across ages. Many counts were recorded for this clonotype. As yet, its antigen is unknown. Next came a second PCR, run for about 7 to 12 cycles, which used a sample-barcoded 5' primer along with a J-beta primer mix. Every sample returned 2.5 million or more CDR3-containing paired-end reads. Each CDR3 protein gets one entry after TCRdb re-called the 5' RACE reads with MiXCR. This sample has 1.6 million or so distinct CDR3 sequences, with 34% found just once. The extraction recovered at least 5.5 micrograms of total RNA per sample. Regarding the study as a whole: More naive CD4+ cells and higher diversity were found in long-lived than in aged donors. Naive and antigen-experienced cells could not be conclusively compared, given unsorted PBMCs.

The CDR3 extends over 16 amino acids. V dropped 1 base and J dropped 2; count of bases not matched to a gene: 6. The germline CDR1 and CDR2 sequences are SGHAT and FQNNGV. The receptor's source is a woman in her 30s in good health. This rearrangement joins TRBV11-2 to TRBJ2-5; 8 nucleotides align to TRBD2. The specimen sequenced was blood. The CDR3 loop is CASSLVGGGPQETQYF. The CDR3 DNA reads TGTGCCAGCAGCTTAGTAGGCGGGGGGCCACAAGAGACCCAGTACTTC.